The present T cell receptor (beta chain) was sequenced within a study of CD8+ T cells in alopecia areata. As for this clone: Its antigen is still unknown.

V lost 6 bases, J lost 7 bases, and 9 bases stayed unmatched. The CDR3 runs to 14 residues. Germline V gene lookup returns CDR1 LNHNV and CDR2 YYDKDF (reference sequence). General study points: Clonality was higher in lesional than normal scalp, especially in alopecia totalis/universalis.

cDNA serving as the sequencing template came from extracted, reverse transcribed RNA. Profiling relied on immunoSEQ multiplex PCR, and the TCRdb table lists in-frame clones only, not all of them. The sample lists 90,000 to 150,000 clones, approximately 53% seen once, with roughly 0.5% in the top ten. Treatment: oral pan-JAK inhibitor, 5-10 mg twice daily. The clonotype was recovered from a human donor with alopecia areata. The rearrangement uses TRBV15 and TRBJ1-5; TRBD1 matches at 7 bases. The source material was CD4+ T cells sorted from blood, sampled at week 4, from a patient treated with tofacitinib. In DNA, the CDR3 is TGTGCCACCAGTCGAGGGGGCGCGTGGCAGCCCCAGCATTTT. Its translation is CATSRGGAWQPQHF.